The TCR beta chain under discussion was sequenced for a study of response to subunit inactivated influenza vaccine (dated by TCRdb to about 2018). Study-level background: The study used deep quantitative T cell receptor repertoire profiling to track responses to a trivalent subunit inactivated influenza vaccine. The research as a whole found: The authors suggested that each seasonal influenza vaccination may recruit only a limited number of new T cells.

This clonotype was observed a single time. Its binding antigen is unknown. One base away there is no much larger clone; base qualities are not given. Evidence from one read is weak. CDR1 PRHDT and CDR2 FYEKMQ were looked up in the germline V gene (reference sequence). The CDR3, cysteine through phenylalanine, is 15 amino acids long. Left in the record is the CDR3 DNA by itself, 45 bases read in frame from the first base. Trimming takes 9 bases off V and 6 bases off J; junction bases not matched to a gene: 12. Libraries were made using RT-PCR. Sequencing used an Illumina HiSeq 2500. The public sequencing data were trimmed at Q25 with fastp and processed into clonotypes with MiXCR by TCRdb, which kept only in-frame beta chains. Records with the same CDR3 protein are collapsed into one entry carrying the most frequent genes and DNA. This sample has 650,000 to 850,000 distinct CDR3 sequences in its table, and 11% to 15% of those were observed once. Clones ranked in the top ten supply 6.5% to 8.5% of the sample.

This receptor chain uses TRBV13 and TRBJ2-3, and TRBD2 matches 10 of the central bases. The receptor comes from a man aged 50-60 years who received an inactivated influenza vaccine. Donor details come from another sample of the same person, matched by shared clones. The source was PBMCs from blood, collected less than 15 days before vaccination. The DNA sequence is given as TGTGCCAGTAACCCTAGCGGGGGCCACGGGGATACGCAGTATTTT. The encoded protein is CASNPSGGHGDTQYF.